A single sample is the source of the 6 T cell receptor beta chains below, sequenced in a study of T cell repertoires in cytomegalovirus infection. TCRdb reanalysed the reads using MiXCR and keeps one entry per CDR3 protein. The table records a few hundred thousand distinct CDR3 sequences, 33% of them present only once. Antigen specificity for these receptors is unknown. Here the sequenced sample was cultured PBMCs, taken from culture after CMV antigen stimulation. These receptors all come from a human donor in good health (CMV status not recorded). Some clones in this sample may be carry-over from other donors' samples.

There are a few counts of this clonotype. The chain combines TRBV5-5 with TRBJ1-1; tentative D call: TRBD1 (5 bases). The CDR3 covers 13 residues. Germline values: CDR1 SGHKS, CDR2 YYEKEE (reference sequence). V dropped 7 bases and J dropped 6 bases, with 16 bases sitting between them. CDR3 sequence reads: CASRGWGSAEAFF. The DNA of the CDR3 is TGTGCCAGCCGGGGGTGGGGTTCGGCTGAAGCTTTCTTT.

This sequence joins TRBV12-3 or TRBV12-4 and TRBJ2-2; 12 bases match TRBD2. The trim removed 4 bases at V and 4 bases at J, leaving 7 bases unmatched. The CDR3 runs to 17 residues. CDR3 nucleotides: TGTGCCAGCAGTTGGGTCCTGGGACTAGCGGGCACCGGGGAGCTGTTTTTT. Residues: CASSWVLGLAGTGELFF.

The V gene is TRBV5-1, the J gene TRBJ2-5; 9 bases map to TRBD2. The germline V gene encodes CDR1 SGHRS and CDR2 YFSETQ. V was clipped by 3 bases and J by 5 bases; unmatched bases: 11. The CDR3 is 16 residues long. The CDR3 loop reads CASSWLAGAARETQYF. The CDR3 DNA is TGCGCCAGCAGCTGGTTAGCGGGAGCGGCGAGGGAGACCCAGTACTTC.

This clonotype came up many times. J is TRBJ2-3 and V is TRBV7-2, with TRBD2 identical over 7 bases. Looked up from germline, CDR1 is SGHTA and CDR2 is FQGNSA. V was clipped by 6 bases and J by 6 bases; unmatched bases: 3. This CDR3 is built from 12 residues. CDR3: CASRRESDTQYF. The CDR3 nucleotides are TGTGCCAGCAGGCGGGAGTCGGATACGCAGTATTTT.

This clonotype appeared a few times. The chain couples TRBV4-3 to TRBJ1-2; 9 bases match TRBD1. The germline V gene encodes CDR1 LGHNA and CDR2 YSLEER. The V and J ends lost 2 bases and 7 bases, in that order; junction bases with no gene match: 5. CDR3 length: 14 amino acids. The CDR3, as DNA: TGCGCCAGCAGCCAAATACAGGGGGCGGGTGGCTACACCTTC. Its protein product is CASSQIQGAGGYTF.

This sequence joins TRBV6-1 and TRBJ1-4; 7 nucleotides align to TRBD1. This CDR3 is 14 amino acids long. The junction had 12 bases not matched to a gene; V was cut back by 6 bases and J by 11 bases. The V gene's germline CDR1 is MNHNS and CDR2 SASEGT. The DNA of the CDR3 is TGTGCCAGCAGAGAGGGACAGTCTGAGGACAAACTGTTTTTT. Translated, it gives CASREGQSEDKLFF.